This T cell receptor beta chain comes out of a study of naive and memory T cell subsets. The V end was cut by 7 bases, the J end by 8 bases, with 17 bases between. Germline V CDR1 and CDR2: SQVTM, ANQGSEA. The CDR3 runs to 12 residues. For blood and skin samples, reverse transcription used TCR alpha and beta constant primers. One entry per CDR3 protein results from TCRdb running MiXCR on the 5' RACE reads. The profile shows 25,000 to 30,000 distinct CDR3 sequences, around 21% of them singletons. The table lists this clonotype with many counts. Whole blood, roughly 2.4 ml, came from adult healthy volunteers.

This TCR came from a female donor in good health. V and J are TRBV29-1 and TRBJ1-1; D call uncertain. CDR3 sequence (DNA): TGCAGCGCCGACCGGGTGAGAATGGAAGCTTTCTTT. It encodes CSADRVRMEAFF.